This record looks at one T cell receptor (beta chain) sequence and its context. Profiled with immunoSEQ multiplex PCR; TCRdb holds only in-frame clones, not every one. The profile shows approximately 290,000 clones, 80% to 90% of them singletons. The data stem from a study of blood T cell repertoires in COVID-19. Study summary: Specimens from acute and convalescent COVID-19 originated in the United States, Italy and Spain.

The CDR3 contains 16 residues. Germline assignment: CDR1 SGDLS and CDR2 YYNGEE. The trim removed 0 bases at V and 4 bases at J, leaving 7 bases unmatched. Material: PBMCs or T cells enriched from blood (not recorded which). This TCR derives from a young woman who had recovered from COVID-19. The chain links TRBV9 to TRBJ2-3, with TRBD2 matching over 8 bases. The DNA of the CDR3 is TGTGCCAGCAGCGTAGATCCGGGAGGGCCCCCAGATACGCAGTATTTT. Encoded protein: CASSVDPGGPPDTQYF.